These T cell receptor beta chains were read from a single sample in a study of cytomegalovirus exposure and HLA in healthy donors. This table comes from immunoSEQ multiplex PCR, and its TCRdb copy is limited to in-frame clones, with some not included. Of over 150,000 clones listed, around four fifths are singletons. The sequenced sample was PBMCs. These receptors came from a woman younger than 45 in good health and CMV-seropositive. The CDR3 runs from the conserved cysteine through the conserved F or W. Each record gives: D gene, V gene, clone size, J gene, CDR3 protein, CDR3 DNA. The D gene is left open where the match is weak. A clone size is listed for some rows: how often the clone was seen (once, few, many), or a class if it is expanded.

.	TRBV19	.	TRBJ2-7	CASSREVGGGVPYEQYF	TGTGCCAGTAGTAGAGAGGTCGGCGGCGGGGTTCCCTACGAGCAGTACTTC
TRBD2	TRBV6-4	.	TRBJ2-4	CASSGERGSRDIQYF	TGTGCCAGCAGTGGGGAGCGGGGGTCGAGGGACATTCAGTACTTC
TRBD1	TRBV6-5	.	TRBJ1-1	CASSNDRGTTEAFF	TGTGCCAGCAGTAACGACAGGGGTACCACTGAAGCTTTCTTT
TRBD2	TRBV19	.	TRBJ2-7	CASSIWLREDSEQYF	TGTGCCAGTAGTATATGGTTGCGGGAGGATTCCGAGCAGTACTTC
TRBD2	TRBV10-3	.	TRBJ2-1	CAISDRREAEQFF	TGTGCCATCAGTGATAGGCGGGAGGCTGAGCAGTTCTTC
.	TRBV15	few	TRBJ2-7	CATSGRGSGYEQYF	TGTGCCACCAGCGGCAGAGGTAGCGGCTACGAGCAGTACTTC
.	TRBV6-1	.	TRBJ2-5	CASTEHETLQETQYF	TGTGCCAGCACCGAACACGAGACACTCCAAGAGACCCAGTACTTC
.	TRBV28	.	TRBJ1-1	CASSLDSNTEAFF	TGTGCCAGCAGCTTGGACAGTAACACTGAAGCTTTCTTT
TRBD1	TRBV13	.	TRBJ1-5	CASSSGQGGQPQHF	TGTGCCAGCAGCTCAGGACAGGGGGGTCAGCCCCAGCATTTT
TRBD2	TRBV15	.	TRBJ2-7	CATRTSGAYEQYF	TGTGCCACCAGAACTAGCGGCGCCTACGAGCAGTACTTC
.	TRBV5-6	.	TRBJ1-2	CASSFRQAPNYGYTF	TGTGCCAGCAGCTTTCGACAGGCTCCTAACTATGGCTACACCTTC
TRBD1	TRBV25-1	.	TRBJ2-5	CASSDRQGRKTQYF	TGTGCCAGCAGTGACCGACAGGGGCGGAAGACCCAGTACTTC
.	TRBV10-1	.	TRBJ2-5	CASSDPQDQETQYF	TGCGCCAGCAGCGACCCCCAGGACCAAGAGACCCAGTACTTC
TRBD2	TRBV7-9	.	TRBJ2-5	CASSLGTSGSRETQYF	TGTGCCAGCAGCTTAGGGACTAGCGGGAGCAGGGAGACCCAGTACTTC
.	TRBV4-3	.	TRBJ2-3	CASSHPGGRETDTQYF	TGCGCCAGCAGCCACCCCGGGGGTAGAGAGACAGATACGCAGTATTTT
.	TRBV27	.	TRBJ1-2	CASSFRRNYGYTF	TGTGCCAGCAGTTTCCGGAGGAACTATGGCTACACCTTC
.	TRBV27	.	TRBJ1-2	CASSPAGGYGYTF	TGTGCCAGCAGTCCGGCCGGCGGATATGGCTACACCTTC
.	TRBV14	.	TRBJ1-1	CASSPRRENTEAFF	TGTGCCAGCAGCCCACGCAGGGAGAACACTGAAGCTTTCTTT
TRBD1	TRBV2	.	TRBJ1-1	CASRVEARGTEAFF	TGTGCCAGCAGGGTTGAGGCCAGGGGGACTGAAGCTTTCTTT
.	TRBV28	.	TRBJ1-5	CASRPLVGGQPQHF	TGTGCCAGCAGACCTCTAGTTGGCGGTCAGCCCCAGCATTTT
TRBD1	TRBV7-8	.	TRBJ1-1	CASSPTGEYTEAFF	TGTGCCAGCAGCCCGACAGGGGAATACACTGAAGCTTTCTTT
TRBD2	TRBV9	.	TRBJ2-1	CASSTSGSSYNEQFF	TGTGCCAGCAGTACTAGCGGGAGCTCCTACAATGAGCAGTTCTTC
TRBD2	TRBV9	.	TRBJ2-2	CASSVAASGRAGELFF	TGTGCCAGCAGCGTAGCCGCTAGCGGGAGAGCCGGGGAGCTGTTTTTT
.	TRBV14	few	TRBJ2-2	CASSQARAGVGELFF	TGTGCCAGCAGCCAAGCAAGGGCAGGGGTCGGGGAGCTGTTTTTT
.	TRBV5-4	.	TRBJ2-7	CASSSPRDSPYEQYF	TGTGCCAGCAGCTCTCCCCGAGATTCCCCCTACGAGCAGTACTTC
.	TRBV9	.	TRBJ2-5	CASSVTGSTQETQYF	TGTGCCAGCAGCGTGACAGGTAGTACACAAGAGACCCAGTACTTC
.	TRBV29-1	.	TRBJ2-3	CSALAVGGDTQYF	TGCAGCGCCCTGGCCGTGGGAGGAGATACGCAGTATTTT
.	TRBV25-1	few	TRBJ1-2	CASSDTRGNYGYTF	TGTGCCAGCAGTGACACACGGGGGAACTATGGCTACACCTTC
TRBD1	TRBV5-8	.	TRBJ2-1	CASSRSGTGYVNEQFF	TGTGCCAGCAGCAGGTCCGGGACAGGGTATGTCAATGAGCAGTTCTTC
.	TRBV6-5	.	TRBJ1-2	CVSRPPSNSGYTF	TGTGTCAGCAGACCACCCAGTAACAGTGGCTACACCTTC
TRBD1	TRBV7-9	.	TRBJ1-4	CASSLLALGTANEKLFF	TGTGCCAGCAGCTTACTGGCCCTTGGGACAGCTAATGAAAAACTGTTTTTT